This entry is about one T cell receptor beta chain. This specimen comes from a study of Ad26.COV2.S vaccination and SARS-CoV-2 variants. Study-wide background: Each vaccinee took Ad26.COV2.S intramuscularly, once or twice 56 days apart.

The V gene lost 0 bases and the J gene lost 7 bases, with 16 bases spanning the gap. Germline CDR1 reads MNHEY; CDR2 reads SVGAGI. The CDR3 covers 16 residues. Generated by immunoSEQ multiplex PCR, the TCRdb table keeps only in-frame clones and is missing some. The sample yields approximately 360,000 clones, roughly 80% seen once. Treatment denoted: around 19 received Ad26.COV2.S at low or high dose, single or two shots; 5 received placebo; per-sample allocation not given. Repertoires come from day 63 after the first vaccine or placebo injection. Vaccination used an Ad26 vector expressing Wuhan-strain SARS-CoV-2 spike.

Here the sequenced sample was peripheral blood, taken in a trial of Ad26.COV2.S vaccine versus placebo. The chain joins TRBV6-5 to TRBJ1-5, with D hard to call. The sequence derives from a person between 18 and 59 years old who received the Ad26.COV2.S COVID-19 vaccine or a placebo. The CDR3 DNA reads as TGTGCCAGCAGTTACTCCGGGCCTCAGTTGGGCCAGCCCCAGCATTTT. Translating gives CASSYSGPQLGQPQHF.